This T cell receptor beta chain stems from a study of molecular identifiers for immune sequencing clone quantification. Study-level findings and limits: Highly expanded clone sizes could be underestimated by identical TCR molecules that share a barcode. Among 850,000 to 1,000,000 naive cells, spiked Jurkat TCR RNA from a single cell was reportedly detectable.

This clonotype has at least ten counts. Its antigen is still unknown. TCRdb itself ran the PCR reads through MiXCR, one entry per CDR3 protein. There are 35,000 to 45,000 distinct CDR3 sequences in the sample; 15% to 20% occur only once, and less than 8.5% lies in the top ten. The CDR3 is 14 residues long. Germline lookup yields CDR1 SGHAT and CDR2 FQNNGV. V lost 5 bases and J lost 5, with 15 bases in between. The V and J genes are TRBV11-2 and TRBJ2-5; no clear D. The source of this sequence is a human donor in good health. Some libraries in this study had Jurkat cell RNA spiked in. Sequenced material: naive CD8+ T cells from blood, with Jurkat cell RNA spiked in. Subset: FACS-sorted CD8+CD4-CCR7+CD45RA+ naive T cells. This CDR3 is CASSPSIHRETQYF. The CDR3 nucleotides are TGTGCCAGCAGCCCCTCCATTCATCGGGAGACCCAGTACTTC. The whole variable domain, filled in from reference TRBV11-2 and TRBJ2-5, reads EAGVAQSPRYKIIEKRQSVAFWCNPISGHATLYWYQQILGQGPKLLIQFQNNGVVDDSQLPKDRFSAERLKGVDSTLKIQPAKLEDSAVYLCASSPSIHRETQYFGPGTRLLVL.